This T cell receptor (beta chain) was profiled in a study of T cells in localized non-small cell lung cancer. The length of the CDR3 is 15 residues. Trimming removed 0 bases from V and 6 bases from J; junction bases left unmatched: 5. Per germline, CDR1 SGHNT and CDR2 YYREEE (reference sequence). Using immunoSEQ multiplex PCR, the repertoire was profiled, and TCRdb retains in-frame clones only, with some absent. The sample lists some 38,000 clones, around 86% occurring once. The V call is TRBV5-4, the J call TRBJ2-7; TRBD2 aligns across 11 bases. This specimen was peripheral blood mononuclear cells, taken before any cancer treatment. The receptor comes from a male donor aged 60 or over with stage II lung adenocarcinoma. In nucleotides, the CDR3 is TGTGCCAGCAGCTTGGAGGGACTAGCGGTTAGCGAGCAGTACTTC. This encodes CASSLEGLAVSEQYF. Variable domain in full (rest from reference TRBV5-4 and TRBJ2-7): ETGVTQSPTHLIKTRGQQVTLRCSSQSGHNTVSWYQQALGQGPQFIFQYYREEENGRGNFPPRFSGLQFPNYSSELNVNALELDDSALYLCASSLEGLAVSEQYFGPGTRLTVT.